This T cell receptor beta chain was obtained from a study of T cells in Graves' hyperthyroidism and ophthalmopathy (dated by TCRdb to about 2019). For the study in its entirety: Peripheral blood was collected at initial diagnosis, before any treatment. In addition, the study compared T-cell repertoires in thyroid tissue and in blood from five to seven Graves' hyperthyroidism patients. The paper reports TCR Vbeta CDR3 sequencing of about 140 peripheral blood samples: 40 to 45 ophthalmopathy, under 85 hyperthyroidism and some 17 progressor patients. An independent validation cohort of under 20 hyperthyroidism patients and 17 patients who later progressed to ophthalmopathy tested prospective prediction of ophthalmopathy. For training and testing, the 100 or so patients in the discovery cohort were randomly divided in a 7:3 ratio. A discovery cohort of 95 to 100 patients, roughly 45 with Graves' ophthalmopathy and about 60 with stable Graves' hyperthyroidism, was used to find distinguishing TCR V-J signatures. After blood sampling, hyperthyroidism patients were treated with methimazole at a starting dose of 30 mg daily, and ophthalmopathy patients were treated with high-dose intravenous methylprednisolone.

To note about this clonotype: The antigen it binds to is not known. One base away there is no much larger clone; base qualities are not given.

Paper-wide results and their limitations: No statistical method was used to set the sample size in advance, and investigators knew the group allocation. Blood samples also contained most of the expanded thyroid clonotypes (frequency above 0.001), which suggests that blood repertoires may reflect thyroid immune responses. During validation, the model predicted progression to ophthalmopathy a median of around six months ahead of onset, with roughly 65% sensitivity and roughly 75% specificity. A 13 V-J signature model separated ophthalmopathy from stable hyperthyroidism, with around 90% sensitivity and 81% to 83% specificity in cross-validation and 80%/75% in testing.

Graves' hyperthyroidism was defined as stable when no progression to ophthalmopathy occurred over 18 months of follow-up. Hyperthyroidism patients were newly diagnosed, had a disease duration of under 2 months, and were aged 18 to 65 years. Any patient with an uncontrolled infection, another autoimmune disease, pregnancy or lactation was excluded. Diagnoses were established on the basis of clinical symptoms, serum thyroxine and TRAb, thyroid ultrasound, and orbital computed tomography. Ficoll-Paque density gradient centrifugation was used to isolate PBMCs from about 10 ml of fresh peripheral blood. Trizol reagent was used to extract total RNA, and RNA quality was then checked on an Agilent 2100 Bioanalyzer. From the cysteine through the phenylalanine, the CDR3 covers 19 amino acids. The only DNA kept is the CDR3, 57 bases in frame from the first base. V is clipped by 0 bases and J by 7 bases, and the sequence between their germline boundaries is 30 bases long. According to the germline V gene (reference sequence), CDR1 reads GTSNPN and CDR2 reads SVGIG.

Amplification of TCR beta CDR3 regions was carried out from RNA transcripts. The TCR CDR3 was subjected to a first round of RT-PCR using the HTBI primer set and the Qiagen OneStep RT-PCR kit. Libraries were constructed in a second round of multiplex PCR, after which size selection and purification were carried out. Paired-end sequencing of the libraries was performed with 100 bp reads on an Illumina HiSeq2000. Turning to the authors' computational methods: SOAPnuke was used to process the raw data, with reads discarded if the reads contained adapters or uncalled bases, had a mean Phred below 15, or lacked an exact constant-primer or identifier match. COPE v1.2.5 was used to merge the high-quality paired reads, and each unique nucleotide sequence was defined as a clonotype. MiTCR v1.1 was used to align the clonotypes against IMGT TRBV, TRBD and TRBJ reference segments. The analysis included only V-J combinations with a frequency above 0.0001, which together covered around 99% of the repertoires. The TCS score was defined as F50 (clonal expansion) divided by E x V (chaos), with BLOSUM62-based TCRdist calculated between CDR3 peptides within each V-J. Welch's t-statistics and random forest reduced roughly 500 V-J features to 13, which were used in a naive Bayes classifier (R e1071). The public reads were reprocessed in TCRdb via fastp at Q25 and MiXCR, keeping in-frame beta chains. Identical CDR3 protein sequences are pooled into one entry, listed with their most common genes and DNA. These V and J calls are TCRdb output, not the study's own analysis. The sample table holds some 620,000 distinct CDR3 sequences, of which 15% to 20% were seen once. The ten largest clones add up to over 3.5% of the sample.

The chain couples TRBV30 to TRBJ2-5; no D gene can be assigned with confidence. The clonotype originates from a woman aged 25 to 39 with Graves' hyperthyroidism. What was sequenced was blood. The DNA sequence is TGTGCCTGGAGTGTGGCCGCCCCTGTTATGGCAGGACCCGCAAGGACCCAGTACTTC. Its protein product is CAWSVAAPVMAGPARTQYF.